The clone carrying this TCR beta chain was seen more than once but under ten times. Its specificity is unknown. The data originate from a study of human T cells and chemical hapten exposure. Time point in this sample: healthy volunteer bleed at 2 weeks. Whole blood, unfractionated, served as the material for total RNA extraction. Points from the study as a whole: Those TCRs sitting above 1 in 1000 frequency stayed the same with DPC sensitization.

The library tagged each cDNA molecule with unique molecular identifiers. In the authors' methods: Across samples, TCR counts had a median of about 88,000 and ranged from roughly 23,224 to 690,600. MiXCR was run by TCRdb on the RACE reads, yielding one entry per CDR3 protein. The V and J calls, along with clone size, are taken from TCRdb and not from the paper's own processing. This sample has approximately 97,000 distinct CDR3 sequences, with roughly 8.5% found just once. Trimming pared 5 bases from V and 2 bases from J, leaving 7 bases between. The CDR3 loop spans 12 amino acids. The TCR originated in a female donor in good health. Some clones in this sample may be carry-over from other donors' samples. The sequencing input was whole blood. The chain employs TRBV12-3 or TRBV12-4 and TRBJ2-7; D is unresolved. The CDR3 here is CASSPNPYEQYF. In nucleotides, the CDR3 is TGTGCCAGCAGTCCCAACCCCTACGAGCAGTACTTC.